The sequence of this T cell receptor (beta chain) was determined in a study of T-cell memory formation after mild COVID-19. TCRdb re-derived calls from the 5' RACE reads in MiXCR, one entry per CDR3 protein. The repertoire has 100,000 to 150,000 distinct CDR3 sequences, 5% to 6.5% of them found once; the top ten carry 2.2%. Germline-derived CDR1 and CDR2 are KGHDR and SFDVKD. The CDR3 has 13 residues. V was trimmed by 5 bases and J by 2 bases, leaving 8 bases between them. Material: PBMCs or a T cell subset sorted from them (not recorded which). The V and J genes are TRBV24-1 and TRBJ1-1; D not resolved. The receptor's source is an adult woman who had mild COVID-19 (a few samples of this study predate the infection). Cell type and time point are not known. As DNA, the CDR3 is TGTGCCACCAGTGCCGACGGTAACACTGAAGCTTTCTTT. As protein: CATSADGNTEAFF.